The 21 T cell receptor beta chains below were found in one sample sequenced in a study of post-analysis software for immune sequencing data. These receptors' targets are unknown. Study-wide points: There were five TRBV segments more frequent in patients than controls, and TRBV5-6, TRBV5-1 and TRBV20-1 were among them.

The library was made from cDNA and included unique molecular identifiers. Each CDR3 protein gets one entry after TCRdb re-called the PCR reads with MiXCR. Here the sample spans about 460,000 distinct CDR3 sequences, roughly 45% being singletons. Specimen: blood. The receptor set was obtained from a girl aged 10 to 17 with multiple sclerosis.

The rearrangement uses TRBV27 and TRBJ2-1; D gene unclear. V shed 5 bases and J shed 0 bases, with 11 bases lying between them. CDR3 length equals 15 residues. Germline V gene sequence: CDR1 MNHEY, CDR2 SMNVEV (reference sequence). CDR3 nucleotides: TGTGCCAGCAGTGCTAGGGTGACCTCCTACAATGAGCAGTTCTTC. It encodes CASSARVTSYNEQFF.

The V call is TRBV2, the J call TRBJ1-5; D may be TRBD1 (5 bases). Per germline, CDR1 SNHLY and CDR2 FYNNEI. The CDR3 loop spans 13 amino acids. Between the trimmed V and J ends, which lost 7 bases and 2 bases, there was a span of 9 bases. CDR3 coding DNA: TGTGCCAGCAATAGGGGCGGCAATCAGCCCCAGCATTTT. Its protein product is CASNRGGNQPQHF.

The chain couples TRBV9 to TRBJ2-7; D gene unclear. The CDR3 spans 14 residues. The germline CDR1 and CDR2 sequences are SGDLS and YYNGEE. Trimming removed 4 bases at V and 0 bases at J, with 11 bases between. CDR3 in amino acids: CASSQTFSSYEQYF. The CDR3 DNA follows: TGTGCCAGCAGCCAGACATTTAGCTCCTACGAGCAGTACTTC. Complete variable domain (other parts from reference TRBV9 and TRBJ2-7): DSGVTQTPKHLITATGQRVTLRCSPRSGDLSVYWYQQSLDQGLQFLIQYYNGEERAKGNILERFSAQQFPDLHSELNLSSLELGDSALYFCASSQTFSSYEQYFGPGTRLTVT.

This clonotype has only a few counts. The gene calls are TRBV28 and TRBJ1-2; D remains unclear. V gave up 6 bases and J gave up 3 bases, with 8 bases separating them. Germline CDR1 and CDR2: MDHEN and SYDVKM. CDR3 length equals 12 residues. The DNA of the CDR3 is TGTGCCAGCAGCCAAGGAGACTATGGCTACACCTTC. The encoded protein is CASSQGDYGYTF.

V is TRBV12-3 or TRBV12-4 and J is TRBJ1-1; 10 positions match TRBD1. J gave up 5 bases and V 5 bases, and 8 bases lay outside the gene matches. The CDR3 length is 15 residues. The chain's CDR3 is CASSPRTGGRTEAFF. The CDR3 coding sequence is TGTGCCAGCAGTCCCCGGACAGGGGGAAGGACTGAAGCTTTCTTT.

A few counts support this clonotype. V and J are TRBV20-1 and TRBJ2-7; TRBD1 matches 8 bases. The CDR3 length is 12 residues. The trim removed 1 base at V and 10 bases at J, leaving 6 bases unmatched. In germline, CDR1 is DFQATT, CDR2 SNEGSKA (reference sequence). The CDR3 bases are TGCAGTGCTAGAGTAGGGCAGGGGGCCCAGTACTTC. Amino acid sequence: CSARVGQGAQYF.

This sequence joins TRBV11-1 and TRBJ2-3, with a weak D call TRBD2 (5 bases). Germline values: CDR1 SGHAT, CDR2 FQDESV (reference sequence). Trimming removed 4 bases at V and 3 bases at J, with 11 bases between. This CDR3 has 14 residues. The CDR3 sequence: CASSSEGLTDTQYF. The CDR3 DNA sequence: TGTGCCAGCAGCTCAGAGGGTTTAACAGATACGCAGTATTTT. The whole variable domain, remainder taken from reference TRBV11-1 and TRBJ2-3, is EAEVAQSPRYKITEKSQAVAFWCDPISGHATLYWYRQILGQGPELLVQFQDESVVDDSQLPKDRFSAERLKGVDSTLKIQPAELGDSAMYLCASSSEGLTDTQYFGPGTRLTVL.

This sequence joins TRBV13 and TRBJ2-7; 9 bases are shared with TRBD1. CDR1 and CDR2 from the germline V gene are PRHDT and FYEKMQ (reference sequence). The CDR3 is 16 amino acids. V lost 5 bases, J lost 0 bases, and 8 bases stayed unmatched. CDR3 nucleotide sequence: TGTGCCAGCAGCCGCAAACCGGGACAGGGCTCCTACGAGCAGTACTTC. It specifies CASSRKPGQGSYEQYF.

As to this clonotype: Its ends do not fully match the called genes, so a read error is possible. The chain recombines TRBV20-1 with TRBJ2-7; a weak D match, TRBD2 (6 bases). Germline values: CDR1 DFQATT, CDR2 SNEGSKA (reference sequence). The CDR3 totals 16 residues. The CDR3 protein is CSSHAAAGTTSHEQYF. CDR3 in DNA: TGCAGTTCCCATGCGGCGGCGGGAACAACCTCCCACGAGCAGTACTTC.

This chain uses TRBV20-1 with TRBJ2-7, with 7 bases aligning to TRBD2. The CDR3 consists of 13 residues. Trimming removed 6 bases from V and 2 bases from J; junction bases left unmatched: 7. Germline V lookup: CDR1 DFQATT, CDR2 SNEGSKA (reference sequence). The CDR3 spells CSAQRDGAYEQYF. The CDR3 DNA is TGCAGTGCGCAGCGGGATGGAGCCTACGAGCAGTACTTC.

This clonotype was counted a few times. The chain uses TRBV11-2 and TRBJ2-5, with a possible D match to TRBD1 (5 bases). Trimming stripped 6 bases from V and 4 bases from J, with 12 bases between. CDR1 SGHAT and CDR2 FQNNGV come from the germline V gene. This CDR3 contains 13 residues. The CDR3, as DNA: TGTGCCAGCAGTCCAGGGTTAGGAGAGACCCAGTACTTC. Translation gives CASSPGLGETQYF.

V is TRBV7-6 and J is TRBJ2-1, with TRBD1 as a possible D gene (5 bases). The CDR3 has 16 residues. Deletions cut 1 base from V and 3 bases from J, with 13 bases between. The germline V gene encodes CDR1 SGHVS and CDR2 FNYEAQ. In DNA form, the CDR3 reads TGTGCCAGCAGCTTAGGGGGCAGCCTCCTCTACAATGAGCAGTTCTTC. Its protein is CASSLGGSLLYNEQFF.

This clonotype was picked up a small number of times. The rearrangement joins TRBV28 to TRBJ2-3; D is ambiguous. CDR1 is MDHEN, CDR2 SYDVKM, per germline. V lost 6 bases and J 0 bases, leaving 16 bases between the germline ends. CDR3 size: 16 residues. The CDR3 DNA sequence: TGTGCCAGCAGCGCCCTGGGCGCTCTTAGCACAGATACGCAGTATTTT. Protein: CASSALGALSTDTQYF.

This sequence joins TRBV15 and TRBJ2-7; 7 nucleotides line up with TRBD1. V shed 0 bases and J 0 bases; nucleotides not matched to a gene: 5. Germline CDR1 is LNHNV and CDR2 is YYDKDF (reference sequence). CDR3 size: 16 residues. The CDR3 here is CATSRDGTATSYEQYF. The CDR3 nucleotides read TGTGCCACCAGCAGAGATGGGACAGCTACCTCCTACGAGCAGTACTTC.

This chain uses TRBV18 with TRBJ2-7, with TRBD1 matching over 8 bases. Judging by the DNA end, TRBJ2-5 fits better; the J call may be wrong. Germline lookup yields CDR1 KGHSH and CDR2 LQKENI. The CDR3 consists of 15 residues. The CDR3 sequence: CASSEMDRARETQYF. In nucleotides, the CDR3 is TGTGCCAGCTCCGAAATGGACAGGGCCCGCGAGACCCAGTACTTC.

In its sample, this clonotype was seen a few times. CDR3 DNA: TGCAGTGCTAGACCCGGGAACACAGATACGCAGTATTTT. Protein product: CSARPGNTDTQYF. The chain is built from TRBV20-1 and TRBJ2-3; D is possibly TRBD2 (5 bases). From germline, CDR1 is DFQATT and CDR2 SNEGSKA (reference sequence). CDR3 size: 13 residues. Trimming took 2 bases from V and 2 from J, leaving 8 bases between them.

This clonotype turned up a few times. The chain is built from TRBV5-8 and TRBJ2-7, with 8 bases lining up with TRBD1. The CDR3 extends over 15 amino acids. Trimming cost V 4 bases and J 2 bases; bases outside gene matches: 8. Germline values: CDR1 SGHTS, CDR2 YDEGEE. CDR3 coding DNA: TGTGCCAGCAGCCGGATTGACAGGGGAGCCTACGAGCAGTACTTC. It codes for CASSRIDRGAYEQYF. Filled out from reference TRBV5-8 and TRBJ2-7, the complete variable domain reads EAGVTQSPTHLIKTRGQQATLRCSPISGHTSVYWYQQALGLGLQFLLWYDEGEERNRGNFPPRFSGRQFPNYSSELNVNALELEDSALYLCASSRIDRGAYEQYFGPGTRLTVT.

The chain couples TRBV4-2 to TRBJ2-7; 14 bases match TRBD2. From germline, CDR1 is LGHNA and CDR2 YNFKEQ. With 3 bases clipped from V and 2 bases from J, the junction kept 3 bases outside the gene matches. There are 16 residues in the CDR3. CDR3 nucleotide sequence: TGTGCCAGCAGCCAGGGGGGACTAGCGGGAGCCTACGAGCAGTACTTC. As protein: CASSQGGLAGAYEQYF.

This chain uses TRBV20-1 with TRBJ1-6; 9 nucleotides align to TRBD1. CDR3 size: 16 residues. With 6 bases clipped from V and 2 bases from J, the junction kept 8 bases outside the gene matches. Germline V gene sequence: CDR1 DFQATT, CDR2 SNEGSKA (reference sequence). The CDR3, as DNA: TGCAGTGCGAAGGGACAGGGCCTTACCTATAATTCACCCCTCCACTTT. Translated, it gives CSAKGQGLTYNSPLHF.

The genes are TRBV20-1 and TRBJ2-5; D is ambiguous. The V end was cut by 0 bases, the J end by 11 bases, with 10 bases between. From germline, CDR1 is DFQATT and CDR2 SNEGSKA (reference sequence). The CDR3 is made up of 11 amino acids. CDR3 sequence (DNA): TGCAGTGCTAGAGAGGGTTTGGCTCAGTACTTC. It encodes CSAREGLAQYF.

The chain uses TRBV3-1 and TRBJ1-6, with a tentative D call TRBD1 (5 bases). Deletions cut 4 bases from V and 3 bases from J, with 7 bases between. This CDR3 has 14 residues. In germline, CDR1 is LGHDT, CDR2 YNNKEL (reference sequence). CDR3 nucleotides: TGTGCCAGCAGCCTAGGGGACTATAATTCACCCCTCCACTTT. It codes for CASSLGDYNSPLHF.